Reported below is one T cell receptor (beta chain). These data originate in a study of blood T cell repertoires in COVID-19. The overall study: Acute and convalescent COVID-19 specimens originated in the United States, Italy and Spain.

The CDR3 is made up of 14 amino acids. The germline gives CDR1 MNHNS, CDR2 SASEGT. Trimming shortened V by 2 bases and J by 7 bases, and 12 bases separated the two germline ends. Seattle cases were enrolled at active infection and followed longitudinally. In the study's own analysis: Amplified reference gene primers provided the basis for estimating nucleated cell counts. The protocol was immunoSEQ multiplex PCR, while the TCRdb copy is restricted to in-frame clones and leaves out a portion. For V, J and clone size, that table is used; D and trimming come from the DNA. The table has about 250,000 clones, 88% seen once; the top ten hold around 6.5%.

The sequence was collected from a woman aged 25 to 39 with COVID-19, enrolled during active disease. This chain connects TRBV6-1 to TRBJ2-1, with D unclear. What was sequenced was peripheral blood. The CDR3 DNA follows: TGTGCCAGCAGTGAACAGATACTGCGGAATGAGCAGTTCTTC. This codes for CASSEQILRNEQFF.